The text below deals with one T cell receptor (beta chain). The sample belongs to a study of blood T cell repertoires in COVID-19. Looking at the study overall: The United States, Italy and Spain provided the acute and convalescent COVID-19 samples.

With V trimmed by 0 bases and J by 5 bases, 5 bases remained unmatched. The germline CDR1 and CDR2 sequences are SGHVS and FQNEAQ. CDR3 size: 15 residues. Clones were read by immunoSEQ multiplex PCR, and TCRdb kept only the in-frame ones, dropping some. The data contain roughly 240,000 clones, approximately 86% of them seen just once; the ten biggest clones take up about 1.6%. This TCR was recovered from a woman aged 60-75 years who had recovered from COVID-19. This chain connects TRBV7-8 to TRBJ1-2; TRBD1 matches at 8 bases. Sequenced sample: peripheral blood. This chain's CDR3 is CASSLAATGGYGYTF. The CDR3 DNA reads as TGTGCCAGCAGCTTAGCGGCCACAGGGGGGTATGGCTACACCTTC.